The present entry profiles one T cell receptor (beta chain) with its context. The data are from a study of blood T cell repertoires in COVID-19. On the study more broadly: The analysed material was cDNA or gDNA that came from T cells, B-cell-depleted T cells, or PBMCs.

Clones were sequenced by immunoSEQ multiplex PCR, and TCRdb holds only the in-frame ones, with some missing. The data hold roughly 340,000 clones, with more than 75% observed a single time. Germline CDR1 is MGHRA and CDR2 is YSYEKL. V was pared by 0 bases and J by 6 bases, with 5 bases of the junction left unmatched. The CDR3 spans 16 residues. Sequencing input: peripheral blood. The sequence was obtained from a woman aged 18-30 years who had recovered from COVID-19. The rearrangement joins TRBV4-1 to TRBJ2-1, with 10 bases lining up with TRBD2. The CDR3 here is CASSQERLAGPNEQFF. Written as DNA, the CDR3 is TGCGCCAGCAGCCAAGAGAGACTAGCGGGCCCCAATGAGCAGTTCTTC.